One TCR beta chain is described in this entry. Its antigen is still unknown. No qualities accompany the bases; no much larger clone lies one base away. The sample comes from a study of blood T cell repertoires in COVID-19 (dated by TCRdb to the early 2020s). About the investigation overall: The collaborator samples originated in the United States, Italy and Spain and spanned the acute and convalescent phases of COVID-19. The sample metadata nearly always contained a de-identified subject ID, COVID-19 status, age in years and sex. The samples were drawn from the first 160 participants of the ongoing ImmuneRACE study and from under 1,500 subjects provided by 6 global collaborators. Deeply sampled blood TCRbeta repertoires from subjects exposed to, actively infected with, or recovered from COVID-19 were included in the dataset. The repertoires were released in a freely available public database intended as a resource for research on the immune response to SARS-CoV-2. The prospective study material was composed of cDNA or gDNA derived from T cells, B-cell-depleted T cells, or PBMCs. Where HLA class I and class II types were available, the types were taken from metadata supplied by the sample provider, not from assay-based typing. Study-wide conclusions, independent of this receptor: The amount of clinical and demographic metadata varied by source and participant and was provided uncurated.

The immunoSEQ Assay, a bias-controlled multiplex PCR, was used to amplify TCRbeta CDR3 regions from genomic DNA. Processing in the source paper ran as follows. Nucleated cell counts per sample were estimated from amplification of reference gene primers within the assay. To quantify the absolute abundance of each unique TCRbeta CDR3 rearrangement, sequence reads were collapsed and filtered. For each sample, productive Simpson clonality was calculated as the square root of Simpson's diversity index over productive rearrangements. Imported from immuneACCESS, the table was reduced by TCRdb to in-frame sequences with V and J called. These copies leave out some clones; in studies compared against another copy, an unresolved V gene accounts for under half, and the cause of the remainder is not known. That table is the source of V, J and clone size, and D and trimming were worked out from the DNA. The sample has roughly 60,000 clones on record, roughly 83% of them singletons. More than 8.5% of the sample lies in the top ten.

Trimming removed 1 base from V and 7 bases from J, leaving 10 bases between the germline ends. There are 13 amino acids in the CDR3, from cysteine to phenylalanine inclusive. Only the CDR3 DNA is retained, 39 bases long and in frame from the first base. The germline V gene (reference sequence) provides CDR1 LNHDA and CDR2 SQIVND. One collaborating source in Seattle enrolled patients during active infection and followed them longitudinally through the course of disease. The collaborating institutions used their own protocols to collect whole blood in K2EDTA tubes. For TCRbeta analysis, collaborators shipped samples as frozen whole blood, isolated PBMCs, or DNA extracted from either of those sample types.

The rearranged segments are TRBV19 and TRBJ2-5, with a tentative D gene TRBD2 over 5 matching bases. The sample was peripheral blood. The TCR sequence derives from a young man with COVID-19, enrolled during active disease. The CDR3 sequence is CASSIGAEGTQYF. The sequence in DNA is TGTGCCAGTAGTATAGGGGCCGAGGGGACCCAGTACTTC.